The 26 T cell receptor beta chains presented below share a single source sample, sequenced in a study of T cells in localized non-small cell lung cancer (dated by TCRdb to the early 2020s). Preparation of the library involved the immunoSEQ multiplex PCR assay. TCRdb holds this immuneACCESS table with in-frame rearrangements only. Some clones are missing; in checked studies, unresolved V genes explain under half, and the rest has no known cause. This sample comprises fewer than 30,000 clones, over 75% of them detected only once. The leading ten clones occupy around 6% of the sample. The source material was PBMCs, sampled before any cancer treatment. The source is a man aged 35 to 69 with stage II lung adenocarcinoma.

The chain combines TRBV6-5 with TRBJ2-1, with no clear D. The germline CDR1 and CDR2 sequences are MNHEY and SVGAGI. The CDR3 has 14 residues. V lost 0 bases and J lost 5, with 8 bases in between. The CDR3 region is CASSYSYSDNEQFF. CDR3 nucleotides: TGTGCCAGCAGTTACTCATATAGTGACAATGAGCAGTTCTTC.

V gene TRBV19 combines with J gene TRBJ1-1; tentative D call: TRBD1 (6 bases). Germline lookup yields CDR1 LNHDA and CDR2 SQIVND (reference sequence). CDR3 size: 14 residues. Trimming took off 7 bases at V and 5 bases at J, with 17 bases between the two ends. DNA of the CDR3: TGTGCCAGTACCGCGGACAGATCGGCAACTGAAGCTTTCTTT. This gives the protein CASTADRSATEAFF.

The V and J genes are TRBV7-2 and TRBJ1-2; 9 bases map to TRBD1. CDR3 length: 16 residues. The J segment lost 3 bases and the V segment lost 0 bases, leaving 5 bases of the junction unmatched. CDR1 is SGHTA and CDR2 is FQGNSA in the germline V gene. The CDR3 DNA is TGTGCCAGCAGCTTAGCCGGGACAGGGAAGTACTATGGCTACACCTTC. This encodes CASSLAGTGKYYGYTF.

This clone showed up just once. For the CDR3, the DNA is TGTGCCAGCAGTTTTAGTAACCCTAATGAGCAGTTCTTC. Translation gives CASSFSNPNEQFF. The chain combines TRBV27 with TRBJ2-1; D uncertain. Trimming removed 3 bases from V and 7 bases from J, with 10 bases in between. CDR1 and CDR2 from the germline V gene are MNHEY and SMNVEV (reference sequence). The CDR3 runs 13 residues.

DNA of the CDR3: TGTGCCAGCAGTCCGAATCTAGCCAAAAACATTCAGTACTTC. Residues: CASSPNLAKNIQYF. The V gene is TRBV6-5, the J gene TRBJ2-4; D unresolved. The CDR3 extends over 14 amino acids. Trimming took off 5 bases at V and 0 bases at J, with 8 bases between the two ends. Germline V gene data show CDR1 as MNHEY and CDR2 as SVGAGI.

This chain uses TRBV30 with TRBJ2-2; no reliable D call. Germline CDR1 is GTSNPN and CDR2 is SVGIG (reference sequence). The ends were cut back, 4 bases at V and 3 bases at J, with 9 bases in the middle. The CDR3 runs 13 residues. CDR3 residues: CAWMGGYTGELFF. In DNA form, the CDR3 reads TGTGCCTGGATGGGCGGCTACACCGGGGAGCTGTTTTTT.

The gene calls are TRBV7-3 and TRBJ2-7; 7 bases are a match to TRBD2. This CDR3 contains 14 residues. J was trimmed by 4 bases and V by 2 bases; bases with no gene match: 5. Looked up from germline, CDR1 is SGHTA and CDR2 is FQGTGA. The CDR3 coding sequence is TGTGCCAGCAGCTTAGCGGGGGATAGTTACGAGCAGTACTTC. Translating gives CASSLAGDSYEQYF.

V usage is TRBV4-1 and J usage is TRBJ2-3; 12 positions match TRBD2. V was clipped by 1 base and J by 3 bases; unmatched bases: 5. The CDR3 is 17 amino acids. Germline V lookup: CDR1 MGHRA, CDR2 YSYEKL. The DNA for the CDR3 is TGCGCCAGCAGCCAAGGACCACTAGCGGGGGGAACAGATACGCAGTATTTT. It codes for CASSQGPLAGGTDTQYF.

The CDR3 sequence is CASSIGTSGGHSTDTQYF. CDR3 nucleotide sequence: TGTGCCAGTAGTATTGGGACTAGCGGGGGGCATAGCACAGATACGCAGTATTTT. The chain carries TRBV19 and TRBJ2-3, with 15 nucleotides matching TRBD2. This CDR3 comprises 18 residues. Germline V lookup: CDR1 LNHDA, CDR2 SQIVND (reference sequence). Trimming at V came to 3 bases and at J to 0 bases, leaving 4 bases not matched to a gene. The full variable domain, with the rest looked up from reference TRBV19 and TRBJ2-3, is DGGITQSPKYLFRKEGQNVTLSCEQNLNHDAMYWYRQDPGQGLRLIYYSQIVNDFQKGDIAEGYSVSREKKESFPLTVTSAQKNPTAFYLCASSIGTSGGHSTDTQYFGPGTRLTVL.

The rearrangement joins TRBV19 to TRBJ2-3; no reliable D call. With 6 bases removed from V and 0 bases from J, the gap between germline ends came to 13 bases. Per germline, CDR1 LNHDA and CDR2 SQIVND (reference sequence). The CDR3 runs 15 residues. CDR3 residues: CASSNQARSTDTQYF. The CDR3, as DNA: TGTGCCAGTAGCAATCAGGCCCGGAGCACAGATACGCAGTATTTT. Together with reference TRBV19 and TRBJ2-3, the CDR3 gives the full variable domain: DGGITQSPKYLFRKEGQNVTLSCEQNLNHDAMYWYRQDPGQGLRLIYYSQIVNDFQKGDIAEGYSVSREKKESFPLTVTSAQKNPTAFYLCASSNQARSTDTQYFGPGTRLTVL.

The chain couples TRBV11-3 to TRBJ1-1, with D possibly being TRBD1 (5 bases). V lost 5 bases, J lost 3 bases, and 10 bases lay in between. CDR3 size: 13 residues. The germline gives CDR1 SGHNT, CDR2 YENEEA. CDR3 DNA: TGTGCCAGCAGCCTCCTCAGGGACACTGAAGCTTTCTTT. Residues: CASSLLRDTEAFF. Full variable domain (outside the CDR3, taken from reference TRBV11-3 and TRBJ1-1): EAGVVQSPRYKIIEKKQPVAFWCNPISGHNTLYWYLQNLGQGPELLIRYENEEAVDDSQLPKDRFSAERLKGVDSTLKIQPAELGDSAVYLCASSLLRDTEAFFGQGTRLTVV.

The chain recombines TRBV7-9 with TRBJ2-1, with TRBD2 as a possible D gene (7 bases). Between the trimmed V and J ends, which lost 4 bases and 6 bases, there was a span of 19 bases. CDR3 length equals 16 residues. Germline lookup yields CDR1 SEHNR and CDR2 FQNEAQ (reference sequence). The CDR3 sequence is CASSSFAGAGGNEQFF. DNA for the CDR3: TGTGCCAGCAGCTCATTTGCGGGGGCCGGAGGCAATGAGCAGTTCTTC. Combining the CDR3 with reference TRBV7-9 and TRBJ2-1 gives the whole variable domain DTGVSQNPRHKITKRGQNVTFRCDPISEHNRLYWYRQTLGQGPEFLTYFQNEAQLEKSRLLSDRFSAERPKGSFSTLEIQRTEQGDSAMYLCASSSFAGAGGNEQFFGPGTRLTVL.

The J gene is TRBJ1-5, the V gene TRBV28; 9 positions match TRBD1. Germline assignment: CDR1 MDHEN and CDR2 SYDVKM. This CDR3 has 13 amino acids. The trim removed 6 bases at V and 5 bases at J, leaving 2 bases unmatched. CDR3: CASRTGGHQPQHF. The CDR3 nucleotides are TGTGCCAGCAGAACAGGGGGCCATCAGCCCCAGCATTTT.

The chain joins TRBV5-4 to TRBJ2-5, with TRBD1 matching 8 bases. This CDR3 comprises 15 residues. V lost 1 base, J lost 3 bases, and 5 bases stayed unmatched. Germline CDR1 SGHNT, CDR2 YYREEE (reference sequence). The CDR3: CASSLLSGGEETQYF. Written as DNA, the CDR3 is TGTGCCAGCAGCTTGCTTTCAGGGGGCGAAGAGACCCAGTACTTC.

The V call is TRBV28, the J call TRBJ1-5; 10 bases line up with TRBD1. The germline V gene encodes CDR1 MDHEN and CDR2 SYDVKM. V shed 5 bases, J shed 5 bases, and the junction held 3 bases outside the gene matches. This CDR3 is built from 14 residues. In nucleotides, the CDR3 is TGTGCCAGCAGTCCCGGGACAGGGGATCAGCCCCAGCATTTT. This gives the protein CASSPGTGDQPQHF.

The chain combines TRBV5-4 with TRBJ2-7, with D possibly being TRBD1 (5 bases). Germline V gene lookup returns CDR1 SGHNT and CDR2 YYREEE (reference sequence). The CDR3 covers 14 residues. With 3 bases removed from V and 3 bases from J, the gap between germline ends came to 13 bases. The CDR3 spells CASSYDRIFYEQYF. CDR3 DNA sequence: TGTGCCAGCAGCTACGACAGAATCTTCTACGAGCAGTACTTC.

This chain links TRBV9 with TRBJ2-3; TRBD2 might be the D (5 bases). The CDR3 sequence is 19 residues long. The V gene's germline CDR1 is SGDLS and CDR2 YYNGEE. The V and J ends lost 4 bases and 2 bases respectively, with 26 bases between them. The CDR3 DNA reads TGTGCCAGCAGCCCCTTGGACTTTGCTAGCCGGGCGTACACAGATACGCAGTATTTT. Protein product: CASSPLDFASRAYTDTQYF.

The J gene is TRBJ2-7, the V gene TRBV2; TRBD2 matches at 10 bases. Germline assignment: CDR1 SNHLY and CDR2 FYNNEI. V was clipped by 4 bases and J by 3 bases; unmatched bases: 6. The CDR3 is 15 amino acids. The CDR3 reads CASSVLVAGGYEQYF. The CDR3 DNA reads as TGTGCCAGCAGTGTGTTGGTAGCGGGAGGCTACGAGCAGTACTTC.

The chain carries TRBV27 and TRBJ2-2; D not resolved. CDR3 length: 14 amino acids. Germline V lookup: CDR1 MNHEY, CDR2 SMNVEV (reference sequence). V was shortened by 3 bases and J by 1 base, with 6 bases between the two germline ends. The DNA for the CDR3 is TGTGCCAGCAGTTTCGGTGTGAACACCGGGGAGCTGTTTTTT. The encoded protein is CASSFGVNTGELFF.

This clone was counted once. The chain uses TRBV19 and TRBJ2-5, with TRBD1 identical over 8 bases. CDR3 size: 18 residues. From germline, CDR1 is LNHDA and CDR2 SQIVND (reference sequence). V lost 0 bases to trimming and J lost 0 bases; unmatched junction nucleotides: 9. The CDR3 sequence is CASSIDGPGQANQETQYF. CDR3 DNA sequence: TGTGCCAGTAGTATAGATGGGCCGGGACAGGCGAACCAAGAGACCCAGTACTTC.

This clone has only a few counts. The rearrangement joins TRBV2 to TRBJ1-5; 7 bases map to TRBD1. The CDR3 spans 14 residues. Per germline, CDR1 SNHLY and CDR2 FYNNEI. Losses at the gene ends were 6 bases for V and 4 bases for J; bases not matched to a gene: 6. The CDR3 DNA sequence: TGTGCCAGCAGCGGCATGGACAGGAATCAGCCCCAGCATTTT. Its translation: CASSGMDRNQPQHF.

Only a few counts were recorded for this clone. This chain uses TRBV5-3 with TRBJ1-2; a weak D match, TRBD1 (5 bases). TRBV5-3 carries the ORF label, with uncertain function. The CDR3 consists of 18 residues. V shed 3 bases and J shed 8 bases, with 29 bases lying between them. CDR3 in DNA: TGTGCCAGAAGCTGGAGGAAGTCCGTCCCTGGGGGGACGTGGGGCTACACCTTC. This sequence encodes CARSWRKSVPGGTWGYTF.

The V and J genes are TRBV6-5 and TRBJ2-1, with TRBD1 matching 7 bases. V lost 1 base and J lost 5; bases outside the gene matches: 5. The CDR3 contains 15 residues. CDR1 is MNHEY, CDR2 SVGAGI, per germline. Here the CDR3 reads CASSYFPDRDNEQFF. Written as DNA, the CDR3 is TGTGCCAGCAGTTACTTTCCCGACAGGGACAATGAGCAGTTCTTC.

This chain uses TRBV10-3 with TRBJ2-2; 8 bases align to TRBD1. V lost 7 bases and J lost 5; bases outside the gene matches: 3. This CDR3 has 13 amino acids. The germline V gene has CDR1 ENHRY and CDR2 SYGVKD. The DNA of the CDR3 is TGTGCCATCACAGGGGGCCTAACCGGGGAGCTGTTTTTT. It translates to CAITGGLTGELFF.

This sequence joins TRBV27 and TRBJ2-3, with D possibly matching TRBD1 (6 bases). V was cut by 0 bases and J by 1 base, with 11 bases left in between. This CDR3 has 16 amino acids. Germline V gene sequence: CDR1 MNHEY, CDR2 SMNVEV (reference sequence). In DNA form, the CDR3 reads TGTGCCAGCAGTTTATCGTGGGGGCAAGGCACAGATACGCAGTATTTT. This translates into CASSLSWGQGTDTQYF.

The rearrangement uses TRBV5-1 and TRBJ2-1; D ambiguous. Germline V gene lookup returns CDR1 SGHRS and CDR2 YFSETQ. Trimming took off 4 bases at V and 4 bases at J, with 3 bases between the two ends. The CDR3 is 11 amino acids. The CDR3 spells CASSVYNEQFF. CDR3 DNA sequence: TGCGCCAGCAGCGTGTACAATGAGCAGTTCTTC.